The clone carrying this T cell receptor beta chain was observed at least ten times. Antigen: not known. Time point noted: newly diagnosed GD, antithyroid drugs for less than 3 months. Researchers made the TCR library from RNA that was extracted from PBMCs. An endocrinology department in Xi'an, China, recruited the patients. The germline CDR1 and CDR2 sequences are GTSNPN and SVGIG (reference sequence). V dropped 3 bases and J dropped 0 bases, with 11 bases sitting between them. The CDR3 is 14 residues long. This sample was included in a study of regulatory T cells in long-lasting Graves disease. Findings and limits, study-wide: Segments TRBV28, TRBJ1-2 and TRBJ2-5 showed preferential usage in persistent disease.

To make TCR beta libraries, researchers used iRepertoire HTBI primers and Arm-PCR of CDR3 regions. TCRdb passed the multiplex PCR reads through MiXCR, listing each CDR3 protein once. The repertoire consists of more than 300,000 distinct CDR3 sequences, with approximately 12% occurring once and the leading ten covering approximately 17%. These data were also reused for a study on T cells in Graves' hyperthyroidism and ophthalmopathy. According to that study: Thyroid ultrasound and orbital computed tomography, with clinical symptoms and serum thyroxine and TRAb, informed diagnoses.

The receptor's source is a woman between 18 and 29 years old with Graves disease. Sequenced here: peripheral blood mononuclear cells (PBMCs), sampled at new diagnosis, from a patient treated with antithyroid drugs. The chain recombines TRBV30 with TRBJ2-5; no reliable D call. Written as DNA, the CDR3 is TGTGCCTGGAGACCCAGCGACTACCAAGAGACCCAGTACTTC. Amino acid sequence: CAWRPSDYQETQYF. Combining the CDR3 with reference TRBV30 and TRBJ2-5 gives the whole variable domain SQTIHQWPATLVQPVGSPLSLECTVEGTSNPNLYWYRQAAGRGLQLLFYSVGIGQISSEVPQNLSASRPQDRQFILSSKKLLLSDSGFYLCAWRPSDYQETQYFGPGTRLLVL.